This TCR beta chain was recovered during a study of shared clonotypes between healthy human individuals. Study-level results: Richness estimates generally favored naive over memory subsets.

CD8 cells classed as naive were CD45RO-negative and positively selected for CCR7, excluding terminally differentiated effector memory CD45RA+ cells. Points on this clone: Its antigen is currently unknown.

Per germline, CDR1 MDHEN and CDR2 SYDVKM. V was trimmed by 0 bases and J by 8 bases, leaving 10 bases between them. The CDR3 consists of 14 residues. Every subset's genomic DNA went evenly onto several immunoSEQ plates. In the original workflow: Junction-only sequences produced by ImmunoSEQ had no quality scores, so filtering differed. Assay used: immunoSEQ multiplex PCR; TCRdb lists only in-frame clones, some missing. V and J calls plus clone size are reproduced from that table; the DNA served to infer D and trimming. Among hundreds of thousands of clones, about 95% were seen once, and the ten largest hold about 0.11%.

V is TRBV28 and J is TRBJ1-4, with D maybe TRBD1 (5 bases). The sequence derives from a woman aged 25 to 39 in good health. Sequencing was done on a sample of naive CD8+ T cells sorted from blood. In nucleotides, the CDR3 is TGTGCCAGCAGTTTATGGAGGGGAGGGGAAAAACTGTTTTTT. Translating it yields CASSLWRGGEKLFF.